This T cell receptor (beta chain) appears in the sequencing data of a study of long-term antiretroviral therapy in people with HIV. Whole-study findings and limits: Spans of CDR3 length were tighter for HIV repertoires than for controls. Although diversity increased after ART, it remained lower than in transplant donor controls.

Samples were assayed with immunoSEQ v3.0 at survey level. Here immunoSEQ multiplex PCR was the method, and the copy in TCRdb shows in-frame clones only, minus some. This sample has around 29,000 clones, with nearly 90% found just once. Regarding this clone: The antigen is not known.

The CDR3 is 12 residues long. Germline V gene sequence: CDR1 SQVTM, CDR2 ANQGSEA. V lost 4 bases and J lost 3; bases outside the gene matches: 3. This rearrangement joins TRBV29-1 to TRBJ2-7; 7 nucleotides align to TRBD2. The sequencing here drew on unsorted PBMCs, taken 1.1 years after starting antiretroviral therapy. The source of this sequence is a man aged 18 to 30 with HIV. The CDR3, as DNA: TGCAGCGTTGTTAGCGGGTTCTACGAGCAGTACTTC. Residues: CSVVSGFYEQYF.